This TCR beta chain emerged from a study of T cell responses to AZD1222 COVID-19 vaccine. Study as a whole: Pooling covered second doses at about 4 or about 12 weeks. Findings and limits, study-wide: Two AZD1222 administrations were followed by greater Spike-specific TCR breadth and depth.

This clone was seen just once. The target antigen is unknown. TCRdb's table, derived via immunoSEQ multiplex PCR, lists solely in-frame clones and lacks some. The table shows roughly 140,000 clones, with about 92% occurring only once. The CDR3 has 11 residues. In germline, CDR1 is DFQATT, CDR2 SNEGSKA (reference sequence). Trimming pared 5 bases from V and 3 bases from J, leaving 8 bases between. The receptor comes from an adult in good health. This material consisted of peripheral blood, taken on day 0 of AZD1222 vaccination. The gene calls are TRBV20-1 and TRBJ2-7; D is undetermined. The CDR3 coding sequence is TGCAGTGCTCCGGACGTCTACGAGCAGTACTTC. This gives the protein CSAPDVYEQYF.